Below, 12 T cell receptor beta chains from the same sample are listed, as sequenced in a study of CD8 T cells in ankylosing spondylitis. TCRdb used MiXCR to reprocess the 5' RACE reads, holding one entry per CDR3 protein. The sample has 40,000 to 55,000 distinct CDR3 sequences, 7.4% seen once. Material for sequencing was blood, either unsorted or a sorted T cell fraction (not recorded which). These receptors were collected from a female donor with ankylosing spondylitis or in good health (not recorded which).

This clonotype was recorded many times. This sequence joins TRBV11-2 and TRBJ2-5; possibly TRBD2 for D (5 bases). V gave up 5 bases and J gave up 5 bases, with 18 bases separating them. CDR3 length equals 15 residues. Germline CDR1 is SGHAT and CDR2 is FQNNGV. The CDR3: CASSQSRQSGETQYF. In DNA, the CDR3 is TGTGCCAGCAGCCAGTCACGACAATCGGGGGAGACCCAGTACTTC.

This clonotype occurred many times. The chain recombines TRBV5-1 with TRBJ2-3, with TRBD1 matching 7 bases. The CDR3 totals 14 residues. V lost 0 bases, J lost 4 bases, and 2 bases stayed unmatched. Germline V gene lookup returns CDR1 SGHRS and CDR2 YFSETQ. CDR3 bases: TGCGCCAGCAGCTTGGAAGGGGGCGCAGATACGCAGTATTTT. Its translation is CASSLEGGADTQYF. The whole variable domain, remainder taken from reference TRBV5-1 and TRBJ2-3, is KAGVTQTPRYLIKTRGQQVTLSCSPISGHRSVSWYQQTPGQGLQFLFEYFSETQRNKGNFPGRFSGRQFSNSRSEMNVSTLELGDSALYLCASSLEGGADTQYFGPGTRLTVL.

The rearrangement uses TRBV3-1 and TRBJ1-1, with TRBD1 as a possible D gene (6 bases). Germline CDR1 is LGHDT and CDR2 is YNNKEL (reference sequence). There are 13 residues in the CDR3. Trimming took 3 bases from V and 4 from J, leaving 9 bases between them. CDR3 in amino acids: CASSQGALTEAFF. In nucleotides, the CDR3 is TGTGCCAGCAGCCAGGGGGCCCTCACTGAAGCTTTCTTT.

This clonotype was observed at least ten times. CDR3: CASTEGQGEKLFF. Here the CDR3 DNA reads TGTGCCAGCACCGAGGGGCAAGGTGAAAAACTGTTTTTT. The rearrangement links TRBV6-6 to TRBJ1-4; TRBD1 is a possible D gene (5 bases). The germline V gene encodes CDR1 MNHNY and CDR2 SVGAGI (reference sequence). Deletions cut 7 bases from V and 7 bases from J, with 13 bases between. The CDR3 consists of 13 residues.

This clonotype was seen repeatedly, ten times or more. The V call is TRBV5-5, the J call TRBJ2-1; possible D gene TRBD2, 7 bases. Per the germline V gene, CDR1 is SGHKS and CDR2 is YYEKEE (reference sequence). The CDR3 is 15 amino acids. V was clipped by 1 base and J by 4 bases, with 12 bases between them. The CDR3 DNA reads TGTGCCAGCAGCTTGTGGCGGGGGCCTTACAATGAGCAGTTCTTC. Its translation is CASSLWRGPYNEQFF.

This clonotype was detected ten times or more. DNA for the CDR3: TGTGCCACCAGCAGACCCAGATATGGACAGGGGGGCGGACCCCTCCACTTT. Its translation: CATSRPRYGQGGGPLHF. The chain combines TRBV15 with TRBJ1-6, with TRBD1 identical over 10 bases. Per germline, CDR1 LNHNV and CDR2 YYDKDF (reference sequence). V lost 2 bases, J lost 12 bases, and 13 bases stayed unmatched. This CDR3 has 17 residues.

This clonotype occurred many times. This chain links TRBV12-3 or TRBV12-4 with TRBJ1-2; 7 bases fit TRBD1. With V trimmed by 5 bases and J by 7 bases, 7 bases remained unmatched. CDR3 size: 13 residues. The CDR3, as DNA: TGTGCCAGCAGTCCCGACAGGGTGGGTGGCTACACCTTC. Its protein product is CASSPDRVGGYTF.

This clonotype has at least ten counts. CDR3 region: CASGIERSSYNEQFF. In DNA, the CDR3 is TGTGCCAGCGGTATTGAGCGGAGTAGCTACAATGAGCAGTTCTTC. V and J are TRBV5-4 and TRBJ2-1; D perhaps matches TRBD2 (5 bases). Germline CDR1 SGHNT, CDR2 YYREEE (reference sequence). The CDR3 runs to 15 residues. V lost 7 bases and J lost 3, with 17 bases in between.

V usage is TRBV20-1 and J usage is TRBJ2-3, with a possible D match to TRBD2 (5 bases). This CDR3 has 15 residues. Deletions cut 3 bases from V and 0 bases from J, with 13 bases between. In germline, CDR1 is DFQATT, CDR2 SNEGSKA (reference sequence). CDR3 in amino acids: CSARVLGGSTDTQYF. CDR3 sequence (DNA): TGCAGTGCTAGGGTCTTGGGCGGGAGCACAGATACGCAGTATTTT.

There are many counts of this clonotype. The chain couples TRBV9 to TRBJ2-4; TRBD2 might be the D (6 bases). Germline values: CDR1 SGDLS, CDR2 YYNGEE. V was pared by 3 bases and J by 7 bases, with 11 bases between. CDR3 size: 13 residues. CDR3 sequence: CASSDGAGNIQYF. The CDR3 DNA reads TGTGCCAGCAGCGATGGGGCGGGGAACATTCAGTACTTC.

This clonotype was detected a few times. CDR3 sequence: CASSLARADGYTF. The CDR3 DNA reads TGTGCCAGCAGCTTAGCCCGGGCGGATGGCTACACCTTC. This chain connects TRBV7-2 to TRBJ1-2; D gene uncertain. CDR3 length: 13 amino acids. V lost 0 bases, J lost 6 bases, and 8 bases lay in between. The germline gives CDR1 SGHTA, CDR2 FQGNSA.

This chain connects TRBV9 to TRBJ2-3, with unresolved D. Germline values: CDR1 SGDLS, CDR2 YYNGEE. V lost 2 bases to trimming and J lost 4 bases, with 14 bases between them. The CDR3 extends over 15 amino acids. The CDR3 spells CASSVTPTQADTQYF. The CDR3 region has the DNA TGTGCCAGCAGCGTGACCCCTACTCAGGCAGATACGCAGTATTTT.